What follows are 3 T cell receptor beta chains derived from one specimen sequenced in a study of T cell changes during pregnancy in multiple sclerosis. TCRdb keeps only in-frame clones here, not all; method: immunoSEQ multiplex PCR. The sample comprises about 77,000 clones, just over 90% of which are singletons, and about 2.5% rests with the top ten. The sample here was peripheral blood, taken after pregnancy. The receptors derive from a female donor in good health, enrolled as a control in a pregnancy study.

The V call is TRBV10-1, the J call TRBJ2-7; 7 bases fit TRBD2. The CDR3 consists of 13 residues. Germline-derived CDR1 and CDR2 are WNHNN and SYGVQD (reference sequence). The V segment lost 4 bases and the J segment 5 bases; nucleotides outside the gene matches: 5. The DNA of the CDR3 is TGCGCCAGCAGTGGGGAGGGCCTGGACGAGCAGTACTTC. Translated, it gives CASSGEGLDEQYF.

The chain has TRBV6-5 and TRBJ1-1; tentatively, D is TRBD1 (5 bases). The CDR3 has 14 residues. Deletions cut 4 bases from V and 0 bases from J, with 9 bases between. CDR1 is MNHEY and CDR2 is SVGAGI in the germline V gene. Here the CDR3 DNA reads TGTGCCAGCAGTTCAGACAGTCTGAACACTGAAGCTTTCTTT. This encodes CASSSDSLNTEAFF.

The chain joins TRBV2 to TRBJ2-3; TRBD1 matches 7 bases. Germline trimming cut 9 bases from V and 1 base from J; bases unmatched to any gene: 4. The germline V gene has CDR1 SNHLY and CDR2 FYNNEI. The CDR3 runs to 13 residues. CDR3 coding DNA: TGTGCCAGGGGACAGTCAGGCACAGATACGCAGTATTTT. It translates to CARGQSGTDTQYF.